The 2 T cell receptor beta chains below were found in one sample sequenced in a study of shared clonotypes between healthy human individuals. The method was immunoSEQ multiplex PCR; TCRdb's version includes in-frame clones alone and lacks a portion of them. The table lists about a million clones, approximately 80% of them singletons. Sequencing used memory CD4+ T cells sorted from blood. The subset was: CD45RA-negative fraction. All receptors derive from a man between 18 and 35 years old in good health.

The genes are TRBV6-1 and TRBJ1-2; possible D gene TRBD1, 5 bases. This CDR3 has 14 residues. The V and J ends lost 7 bases and 4 bases respectively, with 16 bases between them. The V gene's germline CDR1 is MNHNS and CDR2 SASEGT. The CDR3 bases are TGTGCCAGCATCGAACCGGGACTTACCTATGGCTACACCTTC. This gives the protein CASIEPGLTYGYTF.

The chain couples TRBV7-2 to TRBJ2-7; D is possibly TRBD1 (6 bases). The CDR3 is 14 residues long. Germline loops: CDR1 SGHTA, CDR2 FQGNSA. Trimming stripped 5 bases from V and 6 bases from J, with 17 bases between. CDR3: CASSLLGAIGEQYF. Written as DNA, the CDR3 is TGTGCCAGCAGCCTTCTGGGGGCTATCGGCGAGCAGTACTTC.